Presented here are 16 T cell receptor beta chains from one specimen sequenced in a study of blood T cell repertoires in COVID-19. Profiled with immunoSEQ multiplex PCR; TCRdb holds only in-frame clones, not every one. The sample consists of tens of thousands of clones, about 79% of them appearing once. Sequenced material: peripheral blood. Receptors originate from a man aged 60 to 69 with acute or convalescent COVID-19.

This clone was counted a few times. V and J are TRBV13 and TRBJ2-7; 7 nucleotides align to TRBD2. This CDR3 is 15 amino acids long. Losses at the gene ends were 3 bases for V and 0 bases for J; bases not matched to a gene: 5. Germline lookup yields CDR1 PRHDT and CDR2 FYEKMQ (reference sequence). Written as DNA, the CDR3 is TGTGCCAGCAGCTTCGGCGGGGGAAGCTCCTACGAGCAGTACTTC. The encoded protein is CASSFGGGSSYEQYF.

V gene TRBV30 combines with J gene TRBJ1-4; 10 bases are a match to TRBD1. Germline V gene sequence: CDR1 GTSNPN, CDR2 SVGIG (reference sequence). CDR3 size: 15 residues. The junction had 4 bases not matched to a gene; V was cut back by 0 bases and J by 6 bases. For the CDR3, the DNA is TGTGCCTGGAGTGTGTGGACAGGGGGTTATGAAAAACTGTTTTTT. Translating it yields CAWSVWTGGYEKLFF.

In its sample, this clone was seen a few times. The chain carries TRBV25-1 and TRBJ2-5; perhaps TRBD2 as D (7 bases). This CDR3 is 14 amino acids long. The V gene lost 2 bases and the J gene lost 4 bases, with 11 bases spanning the gap. Germline V lookup: CDR1 MGHDK, CDR2 SYGVNS. The CDR3 DNA sequence: TGTGCCAGCAGTGAAGCGGGGGCCCGAGAGACCCAGTACTTC. Translating gives CASSEAGARETQYF.

The chain has TRBV6-5 and TRBJ1-1; possibly TRBD1 for D (6 bases). The length of the CDR3 is 14 residues. The germline gives CDR1 MNHEY, CDR2 SVGAGI. Between the trimmed V and J ends, which lost 4 bases and 4 bases, there was a span of 13 bases. For the CDR3, the DNA is TGTGCCAGCAGTTCGGGGACATACGGCACTGAAGCTTTCTTT. It yields the protein CASSSGTYGTEAFF.

The rearrangement uses TRBV5-6 and TRBJ1-4, with TRBD1 matching 7 bases. This CDR3 spans 15 amino acids. The junction had 10 bases not matched to a gene; V was cut back by 4 bases and J by 7 bases. In germline, CDR1 is SGHDT, CDR2 YYEEEE. The CDR3 bases are TGTGCCAGCAGCCCCCTACAGGGGAGAACTGAAAAACTGTTTTTT. Protein sequence: CASSPLQGRTEKLFF.

This sequence joins TRBV29-1 and TRBJ1-6; 7 bases are a match to TRBD1. The germline gives CDR1 SQVTM, CDR2 ANQGSEA. This CDR3 is 13 amino acids long. The V and J ends lost 6 bases and 7 bases, in that order; junction bases with no gene match: 6. The CDR3 bases are TGCAGCGTGGGGGACAGAGAAAATTCACCCCTCCACTTT. Translating gives CSVGDRENSPLHF.

The chain carries TRBV5-1 and TRBJ2-2; the match to TRBD2 covers 7 bases. There are 16 residues in the CDR3. Looked up from germline, CDR1 is SGHRS and CDR2 is YFSETQ. Losses at the gene ends were 2 bases for V and 1 base for J; bases not matched to a gene: 5. The CDR3 nucleotides read TGCGCCAGCAGCTTCTGGCGGGGGAAGAACACCGGGGAGCTGTTTTTT. Translating gives CASSFWRGKNTGELFF.

V gene TRBV12-3 or TRBV12-4 combines with J gene TRBJ1-5; no reliable D call. The CDR3 loop spans 13 amino acids. Trimming cost V 5 bases and J 2 bases, with 7 bases left between them. CDR3 protein: CASSVAGNQPQHF. CDR3 sequence (DNA): TGTGCCAGCAGTGTGGCAGGCAATCAGCCCCAGCATTTT.

The rearrangement uses TRBV7-2 and TRBJ2-2; 12 nucleotides match TRBD2. V was pared by 3 bases and J by 3 bases, with 8 bases of the junction left unmatched. This CDR3 comprises 18 residues. In germline, CDR1 is SGHTA, CDR2 FQGNSA. This chain's CDR3 is CASSFGLAGIRDTGELFF. The CDR3 DNA reads TGTGCCAGCAGCTTTGGACTAGCGGGGATACGAGACACCGGGGAGCTGTTTTTT. The variable domain in full, completed from reference TRBV7-2 and TRBJ2-2, reads GAGVSQSPSNKVTEKGKDVELRCDPISGHTALYWYRQSLGQGLEFLIYFQGNSAPDKSGLPSDRFSAERTGGSVSTLTIQRTQQEDSAVYLCASSFGLAGIRDTGELFFGEGSRLTVL.

J is TRBJ1-2 and V is TRBV18, with 7 bases aligning to TRBD1. This CDR3 is built from 14 residues. Germline loops: CDR1 KGHSH, CDR2 LQKENI. The trim removed 5 bases at V and 8 bases at J, leaving 11 bases unmatched. The CDR3 bases are TGTGCCAGCTCATGGGACAGCGGTACGTGGGGCTACACCTTC. This codes for CASSWDSGTWGYTF.

This chain joins TRBV7-9 and TRBJ2-1; D gene unclear. V was pared by 3 bases and J by 6 bases, with 12 bases between. Germline assignment: CDR1 SEHNR and CDR2 FQNEAQ (reference sequence). CDR3 length equals 14 residues. Written as DNA, the CDR3 is TGTGCCAGCAGCTTCGAACGGAGAATCAATGAGCAGTTCTTC. It is translated as CASSFERRINEQFF.

This rearrangement joins TRBV5-8 to TRBJ2-5; 11 bases fit TRBD1. The CDR3 length is 15 residues. V was clipped by 4 bases and J by 5 bases; unmatched bases: 7. The germline V gene has CDR1 SGHTS and CDR2 YDEGEE. CDR3 nucleotides: TGTGCCAGCAGCGGGGGACAGGGGGATTTGGAGACCCAGTACTTC. It specifies CASSGGQGDLETQYF.

The count of this clone is one. J is TRBJ1-3 and V is TRBV28; a possible D gene is TRBD1 (6 bases). The CDR3 extends over 16 amino acids. Deletions cut 5 bases from V and 4 bases from J, with 18 bases between. The germline V gene has CDR1 MDHEN and CDR2 SYDVKM. The CDR3, as DNA: TGTGCCAGCAGTGCTCTCGACAGGTTGCTCGGAAACACCATATATTTT. Translation: CASSALDRLLGNTIYF.

This clone showed up just once. The chain carries TRBV28 and TRBJ1-2; D call uncertain. In germline, CDR1 is MDHEN, CDR2 SYDVKM. The germline V and J ends were trimmed by 6 bases and 8 bases, with 16 bases remaining between them. This CDR3 comprises 13 residues. The CDR3 region is CASRRPGTYGYTF. In DNA, the CDR3 is TGTGCCAGCAGGCGGCCGGGTACATACGGCTACACCTTC.

The chain employs TRBV5-6 and TRBJ1-4; no firm D call. The V end lost 1 base, the J end lost 7 bases, and 11 bases lay between the germline ends. This CDR3 contains 14 residues. Looked up from germline, CDR1 is SGHDT and CDR2 is YYEEEE. CDR3 protein: CASSLKEGGEKLFF. For the CDR3, the DNA is TGTGCCAGCAGCTTGAAGGAGGGTGGTGAAAAACTGTTTTTT.

This sequence joins TRBV2 and TRBJ1-1, with 10 bases fitting TRBD1. Germline V gene lookup returns CDR1 SNHLY and CDR2 FYNNEI. The CDR3 covers 14 residues. With V trimmed by 6 bases and J by 5 bases, 6 bases remained unmatched. CDR3 residues: CASRSDRGRTEAFF. The CDR3 DNA is TGTGCCAGCAGATCAGACAGGGGGCGAACTGAAGCTTTCTTT. Full variable domain (remainder filled in from reference TRBV2 and TRBJ1-1): EPEVTQTPSHQVTQMGQEVILRCVPISNHLYFYWYRQILGQKVEFLVSFYNNEISEKSEIFDDQFSVERPDGSNFTLKIRSTKLEDSAMYFCASRSDRGRTEAFFGQGTRLTVV.